This T cell receptor beta chain comes out of a study of cytotoxic CD8 clonotypes in ibrutinib-treated CLL. Study-level background: The study included 11 relapsed/refractory and more than 14 treatment-naive patients; under 18 had IGHV unmutated disease.

Profiling relied on immunoSEQ multiplex PCR, and the TCRdb table lists in-frame clones only, not all of them. The repertoire holds around 160,000 clones, over 75% seen once, with around 3.1% in the top ten. Study-wide results and limits: Clonality was elevated at ibrutinib response and had returned toward baseline at progression. Clonality measured at baseline exceeded age-matched healthy donors, tracking circulating CD8+ T-cell counts.

CDR3 length: 15 residues. CDR1 is LNHDA and CDR2 is SQIVND in the germline V gene (reference sequence). V dropped 4 bases and J dropped 6 bases, with 19 bases sitting between them. With regard to this clone: Its matching antigen is unknown.

PBMCs that had been cryopreserved were the source of 1.5 to 2.5 micrograms of genomic DNA for TCR beta libraries. The chain combines TRBV19 with TRBJ2-7; the D gene could be TRBD1 or TRBD2 (7 bases each). The clonotype comes from a human donor with chronic lymphocytic leukemia. Sequenced here: PBMCs, sampled at disease progression, from a patient treated with ibrutinib. CDR3 residues: CASSRGGGTVREQYF. For the CDR3, the DNA is TGTGCCAGTAGTAGGGGGGGAGGGACAGTTCGCGAGCAGTACTTC.